This TCR beta chain is from a study of Tregs in tolerant kidney transplant recipients. Related graft donors supplied nonmyeloablative bone marrow transplants, and mixed chimerism was transient. CD4+CD25+CD127- Tregs, CD4+CD25- non-Tregs, CD4 and CD8 cells were sorted. Comment on this clone: Its specificity is unknown.

The data were produced by immunoSEQ multiplex PCR, yet TCRdb's version contains in-frame clones alone and is incomplete. The repertoire has 65,000 to 85,000 clones, roughly 90% of them found once; the top ten carry roughly 1.5%. Study conclusions and caveats: The most relevant donor-specific Treg TCRbeta repertoire apparently came from expansion with activated donor B cells. Few patients were studied, so findings need validation in larger groups. For some patients, primers changed over time, blocking nucleotide-level comparison.

V shed 4 bases, J shed 3 bases, and the junction held 5 bases outside the gene matches. This CDR3 contains 14 residues. CDR1 is SGHNT and CDR2 is YENEEA in the germline V gene. The V and J genes are TRBV11-3 and TRBJ2-7; 8 positions match TRBD2. The sequence came from a human patient who received a combined kidney and bone marrow transplant. Some T cells may trace back to the graft donor. The starting material was CD4+ T cells from blood (PBMCs), obtained 24 months after the transplant. CDR3 region: CASSWSGSDYEQYF. DNA of the CDR3: TGTGCCAGCAGCTGGAGCGGGAGTGACTACGAGCAGTACTTC.